A selection of T cell receptor beta chains follows, all from one sample in a study of T cells in Graves' hyperthyroidism and ophthalmopathy. MiXCR, run by TCRdb on the multiplex PCR reads, gives a single entry per CDR3 protein. The sample comprises more than 300,000 distinct CDR3 sequences, about 14% of which are singletons, and around 20% rests with the top ten. The sample consisted of blood. The receptor set was obtained from a woman aged 25 to 45 with Graves' ophthalmopathy. Both conserved end residues are part of each CDR3. The order of the fields is J gene, V gene, clone size, D gene, CDR3 length, CDR3 DNA, CDR3 protein. A D gene is named only where the DNA matches it firmly. Clone size is given for some rows only: seen once, a few or many times, or a class if the clone is expanded.

>TRBJ2-3|TRBV15|-|TRBD2|15
TGTGCCACCAGTCCGACGGGACGGGGGGTAGATACGCAGTATTTT
CATSPTGRGVDTQYF
>TRBJ2-5|TRBV4-1|many|TRBD1|18
TGCGCCAGCAGCCAAGTGAGTCTTTGGGACAGGCGACAAGAGACCCAGTACTTC
CASSQVSLWDRRQETQYF
>TRBJ2-7|TRBV28|many|TRBD1|15
TGTGCCAGCAGGCACCAGGGACAGGGGGGATACGAGCAGTACTTC
CASRHQGQGGYEQYF
>TRBJ1-5|TRBV5-7|many|-|17
TGTGCCAGCAGCTTGGGATGTGCGTTGTATAGCAATCAGCCCCAGCATTTT
CASSLGCALYSNQPQHF
>TRBJ2-7|TRBV24-1|-|-|13
TGTGCCACCAGTGTATCAGGGTCCTACGAGCAGTACTTC
CATSVSGSYEQYF
>TRBJ1-2|TRBV6-1|-|-|15
TGTGCCAGCAGTGCCACGGACAGCTTTACCTATGGCTACACCTTC
CASSATDSFTYGYTF
>TRBJ2-7|TRBV9|few|TRBD1|16
TGTGCCAGCAGCGAGGGCCAAAATGGACAGGGCCACGAGCAGTACTTC
CASSEGQNGQGHEQYF
>TRBJ1-5|TRBV28|many|TRBD1|15
TGTGCCAGCAGTTTTAGGGACAGGGGATCTCAGCCCCAGCATTTT
CASSFRDRGSQPQHF
>TRBJ1-1|TRBV2|many|TRBD1|14
TGTGCCAGCAGAAGGGACAGTTTGAACACTGAAGCTTTCTTT
CASRRDSLNTEAFF
>TRBJ2-1|TRBV13|many|TRBD1|15
TGTGCCAGCAGCAAAACCGGGACAGGGTTCAATGAGCAGTTCTTC
CASSKTGTGFNEQFF
>TRBJ1-6|TRBV20-1|many|-|16
TGCAGTGCTACCTTGAGCGAGGGCTTTTATAATTCACCCCTCCACTTT
CSATLSEGFYNSPLHF
>TRBJ2-2|TRBV7-9|many|-|14
TGTGCCAGCAGCCAGGGGTCGAGGACCGGGGAGCTGTTTTTT
CASSQGSRTGELFF
>TRBJ1-2|TRBV13|many|TRBD1|16
TGTGCCAGCAGCCCACACGGACAGGGGGCATGGGATGGCTACACCTTC
CASSPHGQGAWDGYTF
>TRBJ1-1|TRBV30|many|-|18
TGTGCCTGGAGTGTACTGGGGGACACAGCCCCATGGTACACTGAAGCTTTCTTT
CAWSVLGDTAPWYTEAFF
>TRBJ1-2|TRBV12-3/TRBV12-4|few|-|12
TGTGCCAGCAGTTGGGGGGGGATCGACTACACCTTC
CASSWGGIDYTF
>TRBJ2-7|TRBV19|many|TRBD2|14
TGTGCCAGTAGTATCCAAAGCGGGGGCTCCGAGCAGTACTTC
CASSIQSGGSEQYF
>TRBJ2-1|TRBV12-3/TRBV12-4|many|-|14
TGTGCCAGCAGTCCCGGGACCATGTCCGGTGAGCAGTTCTTC
CASSPGTMSGEQFF
>TRBJ2-1|TRBV28|many|TRBD2|15
TGTGCCAGCAGTCCCCGGGGGGGTCCCTACAATGAGCAGTTCTTC
CASSPRGGPYNEQFF
>TRBJ1-5|TRBV2|many|TRBD1|19
TGTGCCAGCAGTTTAGACCGGGACAGGGGAAGATTGGACAATCAGCCCCAGCATTTT
CASSLDRDRGRLDNQPQHF
>TRBJ2-2|TRBV28|many|TRBD1|15
TGTGCCAGCAGTCCCCTAGGGACAGACACCGGGGAGCTGTTTTTT
CASSPLGTDTGELFF
>TRBJ1-1|TRBV5-1|many|-|13
TGCGCCAGCAGCTTGGGACAGACGGCTGAAGCTTTCTTT
CASSLGQTAEAFF
>TRBJ2-7|TRBV20-1|many|-|14
TGCAGTGCTAGAGACGTCTACAGGGTAAACGAGCAGTACTTC
CSARDVYRVNEQYF
>TRBJ2-5|TRBV7-3|many|TRBD2|16
TGTGCCAGCAGCGTCTCGGGGGGAGGGTTGGGAGAGACCCAGTACTTC
CASSVSGGGLGETQYF
>TRBJ2-7|TRBV20-1|-|TRBD2|20
TGCAGTGCTAGAGACGTGGGACTAGCGGGGGGGCCCCGCGGATCCTACGAGCAGTACTTC
CSARDVGLAGGPRGSYEQYF